Sequencing of this TCR beta chain was carried out in a study of T cell responses to AZD1222 COVID-19 vaccine. The analysis combined second doses at about 4 or about 12 weeks. Comments on this clone: Antigen: not known.

TCRdb's copy holds only in-frame clones and misses some; the assay was immunoSEQ multiplex PCR. Of tens of thousands of clones in the sample, 88% were seen once. Trimming stripped 1 base from V and 4 bases from J, with 12 bases between. The CDR3 contains 15 residues. Per germline, CDR1 LNHDA and CDR2 SQIVND (reference sequence). Study-wide points: Nearly half of unique spike-specific TCRs reportedly avoided B.1.351 and B.1.1.7 mutated regions. With two AZD1222 doses given, Spike-specific TCR breadth and depth both rose.

The sample consisted of peripheral blood, taken 28 days after the second AZD1222 dose. The V gene is TRBV19, the J gene TRBJ2-3, with D possibly being TRBD1 or TRBD2 (5 bases each). The source of this sequence is an adult who received the AZD1222 COVID-19 vaccine. CDR3 bases: TGTGCCAGTAGTATAGGGGACCCGGGTTCAGATACGCAGTATTTT. Translated: CASSIGDPGSDTQYF.